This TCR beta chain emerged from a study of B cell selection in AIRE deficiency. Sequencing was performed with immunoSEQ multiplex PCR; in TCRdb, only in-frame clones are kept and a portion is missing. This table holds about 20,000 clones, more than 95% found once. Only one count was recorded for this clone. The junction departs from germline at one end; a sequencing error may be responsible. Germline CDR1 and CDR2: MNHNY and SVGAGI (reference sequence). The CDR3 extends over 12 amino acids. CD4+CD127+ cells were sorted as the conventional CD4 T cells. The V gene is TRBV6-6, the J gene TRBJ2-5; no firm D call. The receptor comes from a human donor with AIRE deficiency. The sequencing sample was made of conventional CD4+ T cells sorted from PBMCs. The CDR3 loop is CASSYSWGASDF. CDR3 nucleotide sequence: TGTGCCAGCAGTTACTCGTGGGGTGCGTCAGACTTC.